This T cell receptor (beta chain) comes out of a study of blood T cell repertoires in COVID-19. Turning to the study itself: From the United States, Italy and Spain came samples of acute and convalescent COVID-19. From T cells, B-cell-depleted T cells, or PBMCs came the material, which was cDNA or gDNA.

Under the authors' procedure: For nucleated cells, counts were estimated from reference gene primer amplification. The repertoire was sequenced with immunoSEQ multiplex PCR; TCRdb's copy has only in-frame clones and lacks some. For V, J and clone size, that table is used; D and trimming come from the DNA. Of roughly 120,000 clones detected, 76% appear once; the ten largest clones hold over 3.5%. The CDR3 extends over 14 amino acids. Germline V gene data show CDR1 as MGHRA and CDR2 as YSYEKL. V was shortened by 3 bases and J by 1 base, with 8 bases between the two germline ends. The sample consisted of peripheral blood. The clonotype was recovered from an elderly woman with acute or convalescent COVID-19. This chain joins TRBV4-1 and TRBJ2-3; the D is unclear. CDR3: CASSHLPRTDTQYF. For the CDR3, the DNA is TGCGCCAGCAGCCACCTCCCTCGCACAGATACGCAGTATTTT.